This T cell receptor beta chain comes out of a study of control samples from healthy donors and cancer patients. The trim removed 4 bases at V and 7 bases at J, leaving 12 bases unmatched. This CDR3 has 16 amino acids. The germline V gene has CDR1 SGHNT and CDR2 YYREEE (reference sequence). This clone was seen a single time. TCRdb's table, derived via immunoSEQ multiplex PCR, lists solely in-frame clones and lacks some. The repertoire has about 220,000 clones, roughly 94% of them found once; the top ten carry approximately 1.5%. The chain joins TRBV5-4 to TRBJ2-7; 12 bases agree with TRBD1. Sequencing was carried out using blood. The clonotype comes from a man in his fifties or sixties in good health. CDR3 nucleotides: TGTGCCAGCAGCACCAACACCCGGGACAGGGGGCGGGAGCAGTACTTC. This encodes CASSTNTRDRGREQYF.